A single sample gave rise to the 25 T cell receptor beta chains below, sequenced in a study of beta chain features in type 1 diabetes. The sequenced template was cDNA made from the entire isolated RNA. Libraries were prepared by immunoSEQ multiplex PCR; TCRdb keeps only in-frame clonotypes and omits some of them. Of about 210,000 clones listed, roughly 11% are singletons. The material sequenced was central memory CD4+ T cells from blood. Source of these receptors: a man in his late teens or twenties in good health.

This clone came up a few times. V usage is TRBV21-1 and J usage is TRBJ2-2; whether TRBD1, the table's D call, matches the DNA was not checked. TRBV21-1 represents a pseudogene. The CDR3 length is 16 residues. CDR3 DNA: TGTGCCAGCAGCACGGACAGGGTTTATGACACCGGGGAGCTGTTTTTT. Its translation: CASSTDRVYDTGELFF.

About this clone itself: The CDR3 carries no conserved terminal phenylalanine or tryptophan, so it likely arises from a read error. The chain combines TRBV13 with TRBJ2-7; TRBD1 matches at 9 bases. Trimming removed 4 bases from V and 3 bases from J; junction bases left unmatched: 4. Germline V CDR1 and CDR2: PRHDT, FYEKMQ (reference sequence). The CDR3 sequence is 14 residues long. The DNA for the CDR3 is TGTGCCAGCAGCTACCGGGACAGGGTCTACGAGCAGTACCTC. Amino acid sequence: CASSYRDRVYEQYL.

This clone was seen only a few times. The chain recombines TRBV7-9 with TRBJ2-3; D might be TRBD1 (6 bases). Germline V gene lookup returns CDR1 SEHNR and CDR2 FQNEAQ (reference sequence). The V end was cut by 4 bases, the J end by 0 bases, with 11 bases between. The CDR3 is 15 residues long. In DNA, the CDR3 is TGTGCCAGCAGCTCTCCAACAGGGAGCACAGATACGCAGTATTTT. Amino acids: CASSSPTGSTDTQYF. Full variable domain (rest looked up from reference TRBV7-9 and TRBJ2-3): DTGVSQNPRHKITKRGQNVTFRCDPISEHNRLYWYRQTLGQGPEFLTYFQNEAQLEKSRLLSDRFSAERPKGSFSTLEIQRTEQGDSAMYLCASSSPTGSTDTQYFGPGTRLTVL.

This clone was observed a handful of times. This rearrangement joins TRBV10-3 to TRBJ2-1, with TRBD2 matching over 11 bases. Germline loops: CDR1 ENHRY, CDR2 SYGVKD. The CDR3 runs to 14 residues. V was pared by 6 bases and J by 8 bases, with 6 bases of the junction left unmatched. The CDR3 DNA is TGTGCCATCAGAACTAGCGGGAGTCTCGATGAGCAGTTCTTC. It yields the protein CAIRTSGSLDEQFF.

This clone was observed a handful of times. The chain has TRBV11-3 and TRBJ2-1, with TRBD2 matching 14 bases. The V gene end was trimmed by 5 bases and the J gene end by 8 bases; junction bases not matched to a gene: 5. This CDR3 is 15 amino acids long. The germline V gene encodes CDR1 SGHNT and CDR2 YENEEA. The CDR3 coding sequence is TGTGCCAGCAGCCTGACTAGCGGGAGGGGGTATGAGCAGTTCTTC. It codes for CASSLTSGRGYEQFF.

This rearrangement joins TRBV6-5 to TRBJ2-7; TRBD1 aligns across 7 bases. The CDR3 runs 15 residues. The junction had 11 bases not matched to a gene; V was cut back by 6 bases and J by 3 bases. Germline V CDR1 and CDR2: MNHEY, SVGAGI. CDR3: CASSRSGTANYEQYF. The CDR3 nucleotides read TGTGCCAGCAGCCGATCTGGGACAGCCAACTACGAGCAGTACTTC.

A few counts support this clone. This chain connects TRBV20-1 to TRBJ2-7, with a possible D match to TRBD1 (5 bases). Germline V gives CDR1 DFQATT, CDR2 SNEGSKA (reference sequence). The CDR3 length is 11 residues. The V end was cut by 5 bases, the J end by 2 bases, with 7 bases between. The DNA for the CDR3 is TGCAGTGCTGAAGGGGCCTACGAGCAGTACTTC. Translated, it gives CSAEGAYEQYF.

This clone was picked up a small number of times. J is TRBJ2-7 and V is TRBV29-1; D is perhaps TRBD2 (5 bases). Germline V gives CDR1 SQVTM, CDR2 ANQGSEA. The CDR3 consists of 14 residues. The ends were cut back, 0 bases at V and 6 bases at J, with 15 bases in the middle. The CDR3 sequence: CSVEDGRGMGEQYF. The DNA of the CDR3 is TGCAGCGTTGAAGATGGACGGGGAATGGGCGAGCAGTACTTC.

CDR3 DNA sequence: TGTGCCAGCAGTTATAGCGGGACGAAGAACGAGCAGTACTTC. Its protein is CASSYSGTKNEQYF. The chain carries TRBV6-6 and TRBJ2-7, with 8 positions matching TRBD2. The ends lost 3 bases at V and 5 bases at J; junction bases unmatched: 6. The CDR3 has 14 amino acids. In germline, CDR1 is MNHNY, CDR2 SVGAGI (reference sequence).

The chain combines TRBV11-2 with TRBJ1-2; D call uncertain. The CDR3 spans 14 residues. The V and J ends lost 0 bases and 2 bases respectively, with 7 bases between them. The germline V gene encodes CDR1 SGHAT and CDR2 FQNNGV. The chain's CDR3 is CASSLDGPNYGYTF. CDR3 nucleotides: TGTGCCAGCAGCTTAGACGGACCCAACTATGGCTACACCTTC.

This clone was observed a handful of times. The CDR3 nucleotides are TGTGCCAGCAGCCCGAACCCGGGACAGGGTGGAATGTGGGAGACCCAGTACTTC. It specifies CASSPNPGQGGMWETQYF. The chain uses TRBV28 and TRBJ2-5; 9 bases are a match to TRBD1. The CDR3 spans 18 residues. Germline lookup yields CDR1 MDHEN and CDR2 SYDVKM. V lost 6 bases, J lost 5 bases, and 19 bases stayed unmatched.

This clone was seen more than once but under ten times. V gene TRBV27 combines with J gene TRBJ1-2; 7 nucleotides line up with TRBD1. Trimming took 6 bases from V and 3 from J; bases not matched to a gene: 10. There are 15 residues in the CDR3. Germline CDR1 is MNHEY and CDR2 is SMNVEV (reference sequence). The CDR3 here is CASSRTGVGDYGYTF. The CDR3 DNA sequence: TGTGCCAGCAGCCGCACAGGGGTGGGAGACTATGGCTACACCTTC.

The DNA for the CDR3 is TGCAGCGTTTTCGACAGCGGGTTTTACAATGAGCAGTTCTTC. This sequence encodes CSVFDSGFYNEQFF. This chain links TRBV29-1 with TRBJ2-1; weak D call: TRBD2 (6 bases). V was trimmed by 5 bases and J by 4 bases, leaving 15 bases between them. The germline V gene has CDR1 SQVTM and CDR2 ANQGSEA. The CDR3 totals 14 residues.

This clone showed up just a few times. The gene calls are TRBV9 and TRBJ2-5; 12 bases align to TRBD2. J lost 6 bases, V lost 3 bases, and 6 bases had no gene match. The CDR3 contains 15 residues. Germline loops: CDR1 SGDLS, CDR2 YYNGEE. The CDR3 here is CASSAGLAGRKTQYF. CDR3 DNA sequence: TGTGCCAGCAGCGCCGGACTAGCGGGAAGAAAGACCCAGTACTTC.

This clone came up a few times. DNA of the CDR3: TGTGCCTGGAGTGTAGGGTACGCCGGGACAGGGCGATCACCCCTCCACTTT. Translating gives CAWSVGYAGTGRSPLHF. This chain joins TRBV30 and TRBJ1-6; TRBD1 matches 9 bases. There are 17 residues in the CDR3. Germline V gives CDR1 GTSNPN, CDR2 SVGIG (reference sequence). Trimming at V came to 0 bases and at J to 10 bases, leaving 13 bases not matched to a gene. Combining the CDR3 with reference TRBV30 and TRBJ1-6 gives the whole variable domain SQTIHQWPATLVQPVGSPLSLECTVEGTSNPNLYWYRQAAGRGLQLLFYSVGIGQISSEVPQNLSASRPQDRQFILSSKKLLLSDSGFYLCAWSVGYAGTGRSPLHFGNGTRLTVT.

The rearrangement uses TRBV14 and TRBJ2-7; 15 bases are shared with TRBD2. This CDR3 is 20 amino acids long. The germline V gene has CDR1 SGHDN and CDR2 FVKESK. V lost 4 bases and J lost 0; bases outside the gene matches: 13. CDR3 coding DNA: TGTGCCAGCAGCCCACACCTGGGACTAGCGGGAGGCCTAAACTCCTACGAGCAGTACTTC. Amino acid sequence: CASSPHLGLAGGLNSYEQYF. Together with reference TRBV14 and TRBJ2-7, the CDR3 gives the full variable domain: EAGVTQFPSHSVIEKGQTVTLRCDPISGHDNLYWYRRVMGKEIKFLLHFVKESKQDESGMPNNRFLAERTGGTYSTLKVQPAELEDSGVYFCASSPHLGLAGGLNSYEQYFGPGTRLTVT.

This clone was seen more than once but under ten times. This sequence joins TRBV7-9 and TRBJ1-5; weak D call: TRBD1 (5 bases). Germline CDR1 is SEHNR and CDR2 is FQNEAQ (reference sequence). This CDR3 is built from 13 residues. V lost 7 bases and J lost 9, with 16 bases in between. CDR3 residues: CASKAAGDGPQHF. In DNA, the CDR3 is TGTGCCAGCAAAGCTGCGGGGGATGGGCCCCAGCATTTT.

The genes are TRBV10-3 and TRBJ1-2, with TRBD1 as a possible D gene (5 bases). V dropped 4 bases and J dropped 4 bases, with 10 bases sitting between them. The CDR3 extends over 13 amino acids. CDR1 ENHRY and CDR2 SYGVKD come from the germline V gene. The CDR3 loop is CAISAGETYGYTF. CDR3 nucleotides: TGTGCCATCAGTGCGGGGGAAACCTATGGCTACACCTTC.

This clone was detected only a few times. The chain joins TRBV2 to TRBJ2-7; 8 positions agree with TRBD2. Germline CDR1 and CDR2: SNHLY and FYNNEI. CDR3 length: 14 amino acids. Trimming at V came to 7 bases and at J to 7 bases, leaving 12 bases not matched to a gene. This CDR3 is CASIPGGDPREQYF. The CDR3 DNA is TGTGCCAGCATTCCCGGGGGGGACCCACGGGAGCAGTACTTC. The full variable domain, in which reference TRBV2 and TRBJ2-7 provide the parts outside the CDR3, is EPEVTQTPSHQVTQMGQEVILRCVPISNHLYFYWYRQILGQKVEFLVSFYNNEISEKSEIFDDQFSVERPDGSNFTLKIRSTKLEDSAMYFCASIPGGDPREQYFGPGTRLTVT.

The V call is TRBV15, the J call TRBJ2-7; a weak D match, TRBD1 (5 bases). The CDR3 extends over 15 amino acids. Germline CDR1 LNHNV, CDR2 YYDKDF (reference sequence). Trimming took 5 bases from V and 5 from J, leaving 19 bases between them. The CDR3 region is CATSSDPGFSDEQYF. As DNA, the CDR3 is TGTGCCACCAGCTCGGACCCAGGGTTTTCAGACGAGCAGTACTTC.

The rearrangement links TRBV13 to TRBJ1-2; D not certain. Looked up from germline, CDR1 is PRHDT and CDR2 is FYEKMQ (reference sequence). The CDR3 consists of 11 residues. V gave up 6 bases and J gave up 4 bases, with 6 bases separating them. This CDR3 reads CASRTAYGYTF. The CDR3 DNA reads as TGTGCCAGCAGGACGGCCTATGGCTACACCTTC.

This clone was detected many times. The chain combines TRBV2 with TRBJ2-4, with D possibly TRBD1 on 6 matching bases. There are 14 residues in the CDR3. Per germline, CDR1 SNHLY and CDR2 FYNNEI. V lost 6 bases to trimming and J lost 4 bases, with 13 bases between them. The CDR3 DNA reads as TGTGCCAGCAGCGAATACAGGGTTAAAAACATTCAGTACTTC. Protein sequence: CASSEYRVKNIQYF.

The rearrangement uses TRBV13 and TRBJ2-1, with 9 bases identical to TRBD1. The CDR3 runs to 16 residues. V shed 0 bases, J shed 2 bases, and the junction held 2 bases outside the gene matches. The germline CDR1 and CDR2 sequences are PRHDT and FYEKMQ (reference sequence). CDR3 DNA sequence: TGTGCCAGCAGCTTAGGACAGGGGGCCCCCTACAATGAGCAGTTCTTC. This codes for CASSLGQGAPYNEQFF.

The J gene is TRBJ2-5, the V gene TRBV7-3; tentative D call: TRBD2 (5 bases). CDR1 SGHTA and CDR2 FQGTGA come from the germline V gene. V gave up 3 bases and J gave up 7 bases, with 15 bases separating them. The CDR3 is made up of 14 amino acids. The CDR3 loop is CASSFERNSRTQYF. CDR3 nucleotide sequence: TGTGCCAGCAGCTTCGAGCGGAATTCTCGGACCCAGTACTTC.

A word on this clone: Distinct nucleotide sequences in the sample also encode this CDR3. The chain employs TRBV28 and TRBJ2-7; unclear D gene. Germline CDR1 MDHEN, CDR2 SYDVKM. V was trimmed by 6 bases and J by 1 base, leaving 10 bases between them. The CDR3 contains 13 residues. The CDR3 nucleotides are TGTGCCAGCAGACCCGGGCAATCCTACGAGCAGTACTTC. Translated, it gives CASRPGQSYEQYF.